The 8 T cell receptor beta chains reported below all come from one sample, sequenced in a study of graft-versus-host responses after intestinal transplantation. Some clones are missing from TCRdb's copy, which holds only in-frame ones; the method was immunoSEQ multiplex PCR. There are tens of thousands of clones in the sample; more than 70% occur only once, and just under 2.5% lies in the top ten. Their specific antigens are unknown. The sequencing used unstimulated CD8+ T cells sorted from spleen or lymph node cells, collected before intestinal transplant. Source of these receptors: a human donor who received an intestinal transplant.

This clone is a singleton in its sample. The gene calls are TRBV5-1 and TRBJ2-1; 12 nucleotides agree with TRBD2. The CDR3 loop spans 15 amino acids. J gave up 6 bases and V 3 bases, and 4 bases lay outside the gene matches. CDR1 SGHRS and CDR2 YFSETQ come from the germline V gene. The CDR3 DNA follows: TGCGCCAGCAGCTCCCGACTAGCGGGGGTCAATGAGCAGTTCTTC. Residues: CASSSRLAGVNEQFF.

This clone came up once. The chain has TRBV18 and TRBJ2-7, with D possibly matching TRBD1 (5 bases). The CDR3 totals 16 residues. Germline CDR1 reads KGHSH; CDR2 reads LQKENI. V gave up 5 bases and J gave up 3 bases, with 20 bases separating them. The CDR3 is CASSKHRTLMGYEQYF. The CDR3 DNA follows: TGTGCCAGCTCAAAACATAGGACACTTATGGGCTACGAGCAGTACTTC.

The chain joins TRBV29-1 to TRBJ1-1; tentatively, D is TRBD1 (6 bases). From germline, CDR1 is SQVTM and CDR2 ANQGSEA. This CDR3 spans 14 amino acids. V was trimmed by 6 bases and J by 2 bases, leaving 16 bases between them. CDR3 in amino acids: CSVGQGQENTEAFF. The CDR3, as DNA: TGCAGCGTCGGGCAGGGGCAGGAAAACACTGAAGCTTTCTTT.

This rearrangement joins TRBV5-1 to TRBJ2-7, with 7 bases aligning to TRBD1. V lost 2 bases to trimming and J lost 2 bases; unmatched junction nucleotides: 4. The CDR3 extends over 14 amino acids. Germline values: CDR1 SGHRS, CDR2 YFSETQ. CDR3 amino acids: CASSLGTETYEQYF. The CDR3 region has the DNA TGCGCCAGCAGCTTAGGGACAGAAACCTACGAGCAGTACTTC.

The genes are TRBV9 and TRBJ2-3, with a tentative D call TRBD2 (5 bases). This CDR3 contains 17 residues. Trimming took off 1 base at V and 2 bases at J, with 17 bases between the two ends. Per the germline V gene, CDR1 is SGDLS and CDR2 is YYNGEE. This CDR3 reads CASSVYDAGIITDTQYF. In DNA form, the CDR3 reads TGTGCCAGCAGCGTATATGACGCCGGGATTATCACAGATACGCAGTATTTT.

V and J are TRBV6-4 and TRBJ2-1, with TRBD2 identical over 12 bases. The V gene's germline CDR1 is MRHNA and CDR2 SNTAGT. CDR3 length: 15 residues. V lost 6 bases to trimming and J lost 8 bases; unmatched junction nucleotides: 8. As DNA, the CDR3 is TGTGCCAGCAGCGCCGTGACTAGCGGGAGTGATGAGCAGTTCTTC. Translation gives CASSAVTSGSDEQFF.

The rearrangement joins TRBV9 to TRBJ1-2; D perhaps matches TRBD1 (5 bases). Germline values: CDR1 SGDLS, CDR2 YYNGEE. This CDR3 is built from 13 residues. CDR3 sequence (DNA): TGTGTCGACCCCCACAGGATTAACTATGGCTACACCTTC. Protein product: CVDPHRINYGYTF.

The rearrangement uses TRBV28 and TRBJ2-1; 8 positions match TRBD2. This CDR3 spans 16 amino acids. The V gene end was trimmed by 7 bases and the J gene end by 5 bases; junction bases not matched to a gene: 13. The germline gives CDR1 MDHEN, CDR2 SYDVKM. CDR3 nucleotide sequence: TGTGCCAGCACCCCCGGGGGGGCGTGGCCCGACAATGAGCAGTTCTTC. This gives the protein CASTPGGAWPDNEQFF.